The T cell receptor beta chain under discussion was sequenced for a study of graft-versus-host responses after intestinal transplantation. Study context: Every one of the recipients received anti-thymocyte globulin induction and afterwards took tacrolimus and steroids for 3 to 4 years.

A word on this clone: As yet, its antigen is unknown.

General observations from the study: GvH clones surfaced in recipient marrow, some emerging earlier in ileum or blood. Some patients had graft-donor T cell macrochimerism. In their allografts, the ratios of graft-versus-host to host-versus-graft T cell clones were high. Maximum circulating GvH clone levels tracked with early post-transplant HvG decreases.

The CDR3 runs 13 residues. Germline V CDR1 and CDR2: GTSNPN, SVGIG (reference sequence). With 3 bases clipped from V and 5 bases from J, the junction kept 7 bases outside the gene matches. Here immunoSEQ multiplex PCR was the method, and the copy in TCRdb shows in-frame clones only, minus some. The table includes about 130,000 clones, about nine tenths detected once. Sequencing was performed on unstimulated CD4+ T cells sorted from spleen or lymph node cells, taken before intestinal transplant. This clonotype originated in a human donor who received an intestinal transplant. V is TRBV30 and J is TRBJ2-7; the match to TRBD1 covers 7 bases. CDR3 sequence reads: CAWRLTGIHEQYF. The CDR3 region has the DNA TGTGCCTGGAGGCTGACAGGGATCCACGAGCAGTACTTC.